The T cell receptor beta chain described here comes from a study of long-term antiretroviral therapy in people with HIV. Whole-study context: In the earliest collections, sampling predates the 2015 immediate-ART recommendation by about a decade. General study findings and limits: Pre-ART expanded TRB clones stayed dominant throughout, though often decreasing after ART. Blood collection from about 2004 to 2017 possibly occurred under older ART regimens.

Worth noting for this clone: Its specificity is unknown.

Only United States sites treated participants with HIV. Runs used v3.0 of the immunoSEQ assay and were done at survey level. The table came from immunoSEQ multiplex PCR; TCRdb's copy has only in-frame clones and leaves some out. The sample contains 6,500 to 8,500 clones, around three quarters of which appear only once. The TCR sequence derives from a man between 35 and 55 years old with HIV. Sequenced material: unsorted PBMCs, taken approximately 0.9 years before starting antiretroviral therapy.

CDR3 in amino acids: CASSQVKRTGGGYTF. CDR3 DNA sequence: TGCGCCAGCAGCCAAGTGAAAAGGACAGGGGGTGGCTACACCTTC. The chain combines TRBV4-1 with TRBJ1-2; 10 bases map to TRBD1. The junction had 6 bases not matched to a gene; V was cut back by 1 base and J by 7 bases. This CDR3 contains 15 residues. Germline V gene lookup returns CDR1 MGHRA and CDR2 YSYEKL.